This T cell receptor beta chain came from a study of cytomegalovirus exposure and HLA in healthy donors. Study observations and caveats: Productive status was seen about 90% or about 30% of the time for most TCR beta V segments in an earlier analysis.

The table lists this clone with a count of one. Its matching antigen is unknown. The primer mix had 60 Vbeta and 13 Jbeta primers. The repertoire was sequenced with immunoSEQ multiplex PCR; TCRdb's copy has only in-frame clones and lacks some. The sample consists of over 110,000 clones, approximately 78% of them appearing once. In nominal health when sampled, donors likely had unrecorded immune exposures nonetheless. CDR1 is MNHNY, CDR2 SVGAGI, per germline (reference sequence). This CDR3 has 14 residues. V gave up 7 bases and J gave up 7 bases; unmatched junction bases: 11. The origin of this receptor is a woman aged 18-29 years in good health and CMV-seropositive. Sequenced material: PBMCs. This chain links TRBV6-6 with TRBJ1-1; 8 bases are a match to TRBD1. The CDR3 region is CASIPLDRANEAFF. DNA of the CDR3: TGTGCCAGCATCCCCCTGGACAGGGCGAATGAAGCTTTCTTT.